Presented here are 27 T cell receptor beta chains from one specimen sequenced in a study of shared clonotypes between healthy human individuals. Produced via immunoSEQ multiplex PCR; TCRdb's table is partial and in-frame only. Here the sample spans 800,000 to 1,200,000 clones, around 82% being singletons. The sequencing sample was made of memory CD4+ T cells from PBMCs. Described subset: CD45RA-negative fraction. The source of these receptors is a man aged 18 to 35 in good health. Some clones in this sample may be carry-over from other donors' samples.

The genes are TRBV28 and TRBJ2-5; possible D gene TRBD1, 6 bases. Trimming stripped 1 base from V and 5 bases from J, with 11 bases between. Germline lookup yields CDR1 MDHEN and CDR2 SYDVKM. The CDR3 is 14 amino acids. The CDR3 protein is CASSLFRGMETQYF. The CDR3 nucleotides read TGTGCCAGCAGTTTATTTAGGGGGATGGAGACCCAGTACTTC.

The J gene is TRBJ1-5, the V gene TRBV29-1, with D perhaps TRBD1 (6 bases). The CDR3 covers 13 residues. The germline V gene has CDR1 SQVTM and CDR2 ANQGSEA. V was clipped by 7 bases and J by 7 bases, with 17 bases between them. The CDR3 here is CSEGQGNRQPQHF. The CDR3 bases are TGCAGCGAAGGGCAGGGGAATAGACAGCCCCAGCATTTT.

This chain joins TRBV18 and TRBJ1-5; TRBD1 agrees at 10 bases. The germline gives CDR1 KGHSH, CDR2 LQKENI. V was clipped by 3 bases and J by 0 bases; unmatched bases: 2. The CDR3 spans 16 residues. CDR3 DNA sequence: TGTGCCAGCTCACCGGGACAGGGGAATAGCAATCAGCCCCAGCATTTT. Translating it yields CASSPGQGNSNQPQHF.

The CDR3 nucleotides are TGTGCCAGCAGCGGGGGTGCATCCAGCACAGATACGCAGTATTTT. It translates to CASSGGASSTDTQYF. The chain employs TRBV9 and TRBJ2-3; D not resolved. Trimming took off 3 bases at V and 0 bases at J, with 11 bases between the two ends. Germline loops: CDR1 SGDLS, CDR2 YYNGEE. CDR3 length: 15 residues.

This rearrangement joins TRBV7-9 to TRBJ2-2, with TRBD1 matching 10 bases. Trimming cost V 3 bases and J 5 bases; bases outside gene matches: 6. Per the germline V gene, CDR1 is SEHNR and CDR2 is FQNEAQ (reference sequence). The CDR3 covers 16 residues. CDR3 nucleotides: TGTGCCAGCAGCTTGGGACAGGGGTATAGGACCGGGGAGCTGTTTTTT. It translates to CASSLGQGYRTGELFF.

The genes are TRBV29-1 and TRBJ2-5; unclear D gene. V was clipped by 6 bases and J by 5 bases, with 4 bases between them. This CDR3 spans 9 amino acids. Germline V gene sequence: CDR1 SQVTM, CDR2 ANQGSEA. CDR3 residues: CSVVETQYF. CDR3 DNA sequence: TGCAGCGTGGTGGAGACCCAGTACTTC.

This sequence joins TRBV5-8 and TRBJ1-3; D remains unclear. Germline V gene sequence: CDR1 SGHTS, CDR2 YDEGEE. The CDR3 extends over 14 amino acids. V was cut by 0 bases and J by 0 bases, with 4 bases left in between. The DNA for the CDR3 is TGTGCCAGCAGCTTGGTTGGCTCTGGAAACACCATATATTTT. Translating it yields CASSLVGSGNTIYF.

This clone appeared a single time. The rearrangement joins TRBV7-4 to TRBJ2-3; 7 bases line up with TRBD2. From germline, CDR1 is SGHVT and CDR2 SQSDAQ. With 4 bases clipped from V and 3 bases from J, the junction kept 13 bases outside the gene matches. CDR3 length equals 17 residues. CDR3 amino acids: CASSSIGEGRGTDTQYF. The CDR3 DNA follows: TGTGCCAGCAGCTCCATCGGGGAGGGCCGGGGGACAGATACGCAGTATTTT. Full variable domain (remainder filled in from reference TRBV7-4 and TRBJ2-3): GAGVSQSPRYKVAKRGRDVALRCDSISGHVTLYWYRQTLGQGSEVLTYSQSDAQRDKSGRPSGRFSAERPERSVSTLKIQRTEQGDSAVYLCASSSIGEGRGTDTQYFGPGTRLTVL.

The chain has TRBV5-1 and TRBJ2-3; D call uncertain. The CDR3 covers 16 residues. With 0 bases removed from V and 0 bases from J, the gap between germline ends came to 11 bases. CDR1 is SGHRS, CDR2 YFSETQ, per germline. The CDR3 region has the DNA TGCGCCAGCAGCTTGGGGACGCTCACTAGCACAGATACGCAGTATTTT. Amino acid sequence: CASSLGTLTSTDTQYF.

V is TRBV30 and J is TRBJ2-3; D ambiguous. Germline values: CDR1 GTSNPN, CDR2 SVGIG (reference sequence). Trimming stripped 0 bases from V and 5 bases from J, with 9 bases between. The CDR3 contains 13 residues. The CDR3 reads CAWSVQLEDTQYF. The CDR3 DNA reads TGTGCCTGGAGTGTACAGTTGGAAGATACGCAGTATTTT. Filled out from reference TRBV30 and TRBJ2-3, the complete variable domain reads SQTIHQWPATLVQPVGSPLSLECTVEGTSNPNLYWYRQAAGRGLQLLFYSVGIGQISSEVPQNLSASRPQDRQFILSSKKLLLSDSGFYLCAWSVQLEDTQYFGPGTRLTVL.

This rearrangement joins TRBV5-6 to TRBJ2-3; D gene unclear. V was shortened by 4 bases and J by 6 bases, with 12 bases between the two germline ends. The CDR3 contains 13 residues. Germline CDR1 is SGHDT and CDR2 is YYEEEE. The CDR3 region has the DNA TGTGCCAGCAGCCTGCGACCTGCCGATACGCAGTATTTT. Its protein is CASSLRPADTQYF.

This clone was observed at least ten times. The chain has TRBV30 and TRBJ2-2, with D uncertain. The CDR3 sequence is 14 residues long. V lost 3 bases and J 0 bases, leaving 8 bases between the germline ends. Germline V CDR1 and CDR2: GTSNPN, SVGIG (reference sequence). Here the CDR3 reads CAWRSRPNTGELFF. The DNA for the CDR3 is TGTGCCTGGAGAAGCAGACCGAACACCGGGGAGCTGTTTTTT.

This clone is a singleton in its sample. The rearrangement links TRBV6-6 to TRBJ1-5; 7 positions match TRBD1. J gave up 2 bases and V 6 bases, and 7 bases lay outside the gene matches. Per the germline V gene, CDR1 is MNHNY and CDR2 is SVGAGI (reference sequence). CDR3 length equals 15 residues. CDR3 amino acids: CASRALGQGNQPQHF. In DNA, the CDR3 is TGTGCCAGCAGGGCATTAGGACAGGGCAATCAGCCCCAGCATTTT.

For this clone: Different DNA sequences within this sample yield the same CDR3. The V gene is TRBV27, the J gene TRBJ2-3; D call uncertain. The CDR3 spans 14 residues. CDR1 is MNHEY, CDR2 SMNVEV, per germline (reference sequence). V was trimmed by 2 bases and J by 2 bases, leaving 8 bases between them. The CDR3 spells CASSLSRNTDTQYF. In DNA form, the CDR3 reads TGTGCCAGCAGTTTAAGTAGAAACACAGATACGCAGTATTTT.

This clone was detected a few times. V usage is TRBV6-5 and J usage is TRBJ2-7, with 9 bases fitting TRBD2. V was clipped by 6 bases and J by 5 bases; unmatched bases: 8. The CDR3 is 14 residues long. The V gene's germline CDR1 is MNHEY and CDR2 SVGAGI. The CDR3 reads CASSRSGRTNEQYF. The CDR3, as DNA: TGTGCCAGCAGCCGTAGCGGGAGAACCAACGAGCAGTACTTC.

The V call is TRBV9, the J call TRBJ1-5; D perhaps matches TRBD1 (5 bases). CDR3 length: 14 residues. V dropped 3 bases and J dropped 6 bases, with 13 bases sitting between them. In germline, CDR1 is SGDLS, CDR2 YYNGEE. CDR3: CASSAGADGQPQHF. Written as DNA, the CDR3 is TGTGCCAGCAGCGCTGGGGCGGATGGTCAGCCCCAGCATTTT.

The V call is TRBV6-6, the J call TRBJ2-5, with D perhaps TRBD1 or TRBD2 (5 bases each). Germline V CDR1 and CDR2: MNHNY, SVGAGI (reference sequence). The CDR3 covers 14 residues. V was clipped by 7 bases and J by 1 base, with 13 bases between them. This chain's CDR3 is CASTYSGAQETQYF. The CDR3 nucleotides are TGTGCCAGCACATATTCCGGGGCCCAAGAGACCCAGTACTTC.

V and J are TRBV28 and TRBJ1-1; no firm D call. Germline lookup yields CDR1 MDHEN and CDR2 SYDVKM. Trimming pared 3 bases from V and 5 bases from J, leaving 7 bases between. The CDR3 totals 12 residues. CDR3 residues: CASSFTGTEAFF. The CDR3 nucleotides are TGTGCCAGCAGTTTTACGGGGACTGAAGCTTTCTTT.

This chain joins TRBV15 and TRBJ2-7; 7 nucleotides line up with TRBD2. After removal of 1 base from V and 0 bases from J, the junction contained 0 bases not matched to a gene. The CDR3 is 14 residues long. Per germline, CDR1 LNHNV and CDR2 YYDKDF (reference sequence). CDR3 in amino acids: CATSRGTSSYEQYF. CDR3 coding DNA: TGTGCCACCAGCAGAGGGACTAGCTCCTACGAGCAGTACTTC.

The chain joins TRBV10-1 to TRBJ1-1; 9 bases agree with TRBD1. This CDR3 has 15 amino acids. CDR1 is WNHNN, CDR2 SYGVQD, per germline (reference sequence). V lost 6 bases and J lost 1; bases outside the gene matches: 6. CDR3 sequence (DNA): TGCGCCAGCAGCGGACAGGGGAGGCCGAACACTGAAGCTTTCTTT. Protein product: CASSGQGRPNTEAFF.

This chain uses TRBV4-3 with TRBJ2-5; D is unresolved. Germline lookup yields CDR1 LGHNA and CDR2 YSLEER. The CDR3 runs 14 residues. V lost 0 bases, J lost 3 bases, and 8 bases lay in between. CDR3 nucleotide sequence: TGCGCCAGCAGCCAAGATAGGGCTAAAGAGACCCAGTACTTC. It translates to CASSQDRAKETQYF.

J is TRBJ1-4 and V is TRBV7-2; 8 positions match TRBD1. The trim removed 2 bases at V and 7 bases at J, leaving 3 bases unmatched. The germline V gene encodes CDR1 SGHTA and CDR2 FQGNSA. The length of the CDR3 is 14 residues. The CDR3 sequence: CASSLRTGSEKLFF. The CDR3 bases are TGTGCCAGCAGCTTAAGGACAGGGAGTGAAAAACTGTTTTTT.

The rearrangement links TRBV30 to TRBJ1-5; D remains unclear. In germline, CDR1 is GTSNPN, CDR2 SVGIG (reference sequence). The V and J ends lost 2 bases and 3 bases respectively, with 8 bases between them. The CDR3 extends over 13 amino acids. CDR3 loop: CAWSFGLNQPQHF. The CDR3 bases are TGTGCCTGGAGTTTTGGCCTCAATCAGCCCCAGCATTTT.

J is TRBJ2-5 and V is TRBV5-1, with 8 nucleotides matching TRBD2. The CDR3 is 15 residues long. Germline loops: CDR1 SGHRS, CDR2 YFSETQ. The V gene end was trimmed by 0 bases and the J gene end by 3 bases; junction bases not matched to a gene: 4. The CDR3 sequence: CASSLAGREEETQYF. In DNA, the CDR3 is TGCGCCAGCAGCTTGGCGGGGCGGGAGGAAGAGACCCAGTACTTC.

The chain combines TRBV7-2 with TRBJ2-3; the match to TRBD2 covers 10 bases. J gave up 2 bases and V 5 bases, and 4 bases lay outside the gene matches. Germline V lookup: CDR1 SGHTA, CDR2 FQGNSA. This CDR3 is built from 15 residues. The CDR3 sequence: CASSPGLAVTDTQYF. DNA of the CDR3: TGTGCCAGCAGCCCCGGACTAGCGGTCACAGATACGCAGTATTTT.

This clone was seen ten or more times. The chain recombines TRBV5-1 with TRBJ2-2; D is possibly TRBD1 (6 bases). The CDR3 is 16 residues long. Germline CDR1 SGHRS, CDR2 YFSETQ. Trimming removed 2 bases at V and 5 bases at J, with 16 bases between. DNA for the CDR3: TGCGCCAGCAGCTTATCGCAGGGGAGAAGGACCGGGGAGCTGTTTTTT. It specifies CASSLSQGRRTGELFF. Full variable domain (outside the CDR3, taken from reference TRBV5-1 and TRBJ2-2): KAGVTQTPRYLIKTRGQQVTLSCSPISGHRSVSWYQQTPGQGLQFLFEYFSETQRNKGNFPGRFSGRQFSNSRSEMNVSTLELGDSALYLCASSLSQGRRTGELFFGEGSRLTVL.

This clone was detected only a few times. This may come from a read error, since a much larger clone is one base off. The V call is TRBV11-2, the J call TRBJ1-1; D remains ambiguous. The V and J ends lost 5 bases and 2 bases respectively, with 3 bases between them. CDR3 length: 11 amino acids. Germline CDR1 is SGHAT and CDR2 is FQNNGV. In nucleotides, the CDR3 is TGTGCCAGCAGCCACAACACTGAAGCTTTCTTT. It encodes CASSHNTEAFF.